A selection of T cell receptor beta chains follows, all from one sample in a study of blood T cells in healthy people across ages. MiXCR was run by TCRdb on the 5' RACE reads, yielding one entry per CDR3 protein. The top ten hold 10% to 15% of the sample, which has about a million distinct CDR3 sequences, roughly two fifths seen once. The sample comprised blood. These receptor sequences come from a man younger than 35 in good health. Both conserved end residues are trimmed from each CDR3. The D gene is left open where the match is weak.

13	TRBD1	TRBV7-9	ASSRTGGDDTEAF
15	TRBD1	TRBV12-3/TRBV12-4	ASSTGTGRVLTDTQY
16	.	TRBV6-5	ASSYSGQPQGDTDTQY
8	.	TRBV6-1	ASAGSEQF
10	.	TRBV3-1	ASSTGRDTQY
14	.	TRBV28	ASSPGRGKDNSPLH
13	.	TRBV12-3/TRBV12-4	ASRLLTPYQETQY
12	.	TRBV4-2	ASSLRDKHYEQF
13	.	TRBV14	ASSLNSLRTAERF
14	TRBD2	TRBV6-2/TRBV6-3	ASSLTGTSGHNEQF
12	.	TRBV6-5	ASRSRRSTDTQY
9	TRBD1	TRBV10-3	AVTGGTEAF
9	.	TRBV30	AVRPGDEQY
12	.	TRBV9	ASSVQSHLSEQF
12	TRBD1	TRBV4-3	ASSQGDRSYGYT
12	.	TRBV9	ASREGSTTDTQY
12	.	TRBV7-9	ASSLGAAKNIQY
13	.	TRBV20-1	SARGVRGNDYGYT
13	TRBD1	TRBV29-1	SVAPLDRAHNEQF
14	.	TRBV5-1	ASSLLPGEDTGELF
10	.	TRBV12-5	ASGGRNTEAF
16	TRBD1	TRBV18	ASSPNPLAQGARYGYT
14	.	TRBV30	AWSPQPGPWDYGYT
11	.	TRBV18	ASSPNFGTAAF
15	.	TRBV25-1	ASRGIIRGSGANVLT
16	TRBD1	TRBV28	ASSPLGQARQPRAEQY
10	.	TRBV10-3	AISEETVEAF
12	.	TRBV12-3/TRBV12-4	AGTLGRENTEAF
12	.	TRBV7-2	ASSPGAYNSPLH
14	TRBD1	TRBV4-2	ASSQEEGTANTEAF
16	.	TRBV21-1	ASSAFFTGNATNEKLF
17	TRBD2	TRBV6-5	ASSYWGRTSGGYTDTQY
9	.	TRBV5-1	AGQDRHEQY
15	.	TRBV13	ASSLSFWRGSYNEQF
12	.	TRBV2	ASSRQNSNQPQH
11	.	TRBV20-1	SAKETNTGELF
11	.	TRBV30	AWRPGEVFQQY
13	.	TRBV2	ASSEVRRGTGELF
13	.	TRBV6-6	ASSYSGQTPHALH
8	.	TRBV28	ASSTRGYT
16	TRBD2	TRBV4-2	ASSQEQLAGGKNNEQF
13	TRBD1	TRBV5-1	ASSPTGQGDYGYT
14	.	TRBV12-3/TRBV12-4	ASSFARVQNTGELF
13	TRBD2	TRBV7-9	ASSLGWASGYEQY
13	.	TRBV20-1	SAREAEMGDNEQF
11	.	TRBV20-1	SALGGFNQPQH
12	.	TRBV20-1	SARDQARYTEAF
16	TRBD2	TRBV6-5	ASSYTPTSGGAKNEQF
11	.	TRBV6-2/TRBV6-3	ASSYGTEGAAF
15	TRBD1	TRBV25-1	ASSGNPGTGVGNEQF
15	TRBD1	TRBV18	ASSTGTGYSYNSPLH
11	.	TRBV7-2	ASNFNSNQPQH
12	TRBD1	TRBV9	ASSAATGSETQY
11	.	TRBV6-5	ASSPGRAAGYT
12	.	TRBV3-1	ASSQRRKNEKLF
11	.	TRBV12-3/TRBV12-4	ASTQGDGYGYT
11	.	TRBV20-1	SASAQSKDTQY
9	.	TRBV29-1	SVGNSYGYT
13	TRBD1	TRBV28	ASRATGTGRTEAF